These 10 T cell receptor beta chains originate from one sample sequenced in a study. Each CDR3 protein gets one entry after TCRdb re-called the RT-PCR reads with MiXCR. This table has more than 550,000 distinct CDR3 sequences, 14% appearing once. Sequenced material: memory CD4+ T cells from blood. These receptors all come from a female donor in good health, serving as a healthy control.

This clonotype was observed at least ten times. V and J are TRBV7-2 and TRBJ1-1; tentatively, D is TRBD1 (6 bases). This CDR3 contains 13 residues. V dropped 5 bases and J dropped 3 bases, with 10 bases sitting between them. Germline values: CDR1 SGHTA, CDR2 FQGNSA. This chain's CDR3 is CASSLRTDTEAFF. The CDR3 coding sequence is TGTGCCAGCAGCCTCCGGACAGACACTGAAGCTTTCTTT.

In this sample, this clonotype turned up a few times. This chain uses TRBV25-1 with TRBJ2-7; D is unresolved. Trimming pared 4 bases from V and 9 bases from J, leaving 10 bases between. CDR1 and CDR2 from the germline V gene are MGHDK and SYGVNS. The CDR3 is made up of 11 amino acids. This CDR3 is CASSGALGQYF. The DNA for the CDR3 is TGTGCCAGCAGTGGGGCTCTCGGGCAGTACTTC.

This clonotype has only a few counts. The chain has TRBV28 and TRBJ2-7, with D possibly matching TRBD1 (6 bases). CDR1 and CDR2 from the germline V gene are MDHEN and SYDVKM. The CDR3 sequence is 15 residues long. The ends were cut back, 0 bases at V and 5 bases at J, with 14 bases in the middle. CDR3 sequence reads: CASSLWTTGSDEQYF. DNA of the CDR3: TGTGCCAGCAGTTTATGGACTACAGGGTCCGACGAGCAGTACTTC.

This clonotype was found many times. The chain recombines TRBV29-1 with TRBJ2-3, with D possibly matching TRBD2 (5 bases). There are 14 residues in the CDR3. V dropped 6 bases and J dropped 0 bases, with 13 bases sitting between them. Per the germline V gene, CDR1 is SQVTM and CDR2 is ANQGSEA. CDR3 residues: CSVAETTSTDTQYF. In DNA, the CDR3 is TGCAGCGTGGCGGAGACTACTAGCACAGATACGCAGTATTTT.

The chain uses TRBV21-1 and TRBJ2-5; TRBD1 reflects the table's D call only, with no check against the DNA. TRBV21-1 is a known pseudogene. The CDR3 extends over 16 amino acids. CDR3 in DNA: TGTGCCAGCAGCAAAGTAAAAGGACCGGGCCAAGAGACCCAGTACTTC. Translated, it gives CASSKVKGPGQETQYF.

This clonotype was picked up many times. The chain links TRBV20-1 to TRBJ2-1; TRBD2 agrees at 9 bases. The CDR3 contains 18 residues. The germline CDR1 and CDR2 sequences are DFQATT and SNEGSKA (reference sequence). V shed 6 bases, J shed 1 base, and the junction held 16 bases outside the gene matches. In DNA, the CDR3 is TGCAGTGCCTCACACCGGGGTGGCGGGAGGGGGTCCTACAATGAGCAGTTCTTC. It yields the protein CSASHRGGGRGSYNEQFF.

The chain employs TRBV11-3 and TRBJ1-1; a possible D gene is TRBD1 (5 bases). Trimming took off 2 bases at V and 8 bases at J, with 15 bases between the two ends. CDR1 is SGHNT and CDR2 is YENEEA in the germline V gene. This CDR3 has 14 residues. DNA of the CDR3: TGTGCCAGCAGCTTAAGTTGGCAGGGTGGGGAAGCTTTCTTT. It encodes CASSLSWQGGEAFF.

V is TRBV6-5 and J is TRBJ1-5; D is unresolved. The germline gives CDR1 MNHEY, CDR2 SVGAGI. The CDR3 length is 13 residues. Trimming took 6 bases from V and 0 from J, leaving 6 bases between them. This CDR3 is CASRLYSNQPQHF. CDR3 in DNA: TGTGCCAGCAGACTCTATAGCAATCAGCCCCAGCATTTT.

The rearrangement joins TRBV28 to TRBJ2-5, with TRBD1 matching 10 bases. The CDR3 totals 15 residues. Germline V gives CDR1 MDHEN, CDR2 SYDVKM. The J segment lost 3 bases and the V segment lost 6 bases, leaving 7 bases of the junction unmatched. The CDR3 bases are TGTGCCAGCAGCTCCCCCGGGACAGGGGAAGAGACCCAGTACTTC. It translates to CASSSPGTGEETQYF.

This clonotype was recorded many times. The chain joins TRBV7-2 to TRBJ2-7, with D tentatively TRBD2 (7 bases). The CDR3 has 15 amino acids. Germline CDR1 reads SGHTA; CDR2 reads FQGNSA. The V end lost 5 bases, the J end lost 0 bases, and 14 bases lay between the germline ends. The CDR3 reads CASSLGGASSYEQYF. The CDR3 DNA reads as TGTGCCAGCAGCCTTGGGGGGGCGAGCTCCTACGAGCAGTACTTC.